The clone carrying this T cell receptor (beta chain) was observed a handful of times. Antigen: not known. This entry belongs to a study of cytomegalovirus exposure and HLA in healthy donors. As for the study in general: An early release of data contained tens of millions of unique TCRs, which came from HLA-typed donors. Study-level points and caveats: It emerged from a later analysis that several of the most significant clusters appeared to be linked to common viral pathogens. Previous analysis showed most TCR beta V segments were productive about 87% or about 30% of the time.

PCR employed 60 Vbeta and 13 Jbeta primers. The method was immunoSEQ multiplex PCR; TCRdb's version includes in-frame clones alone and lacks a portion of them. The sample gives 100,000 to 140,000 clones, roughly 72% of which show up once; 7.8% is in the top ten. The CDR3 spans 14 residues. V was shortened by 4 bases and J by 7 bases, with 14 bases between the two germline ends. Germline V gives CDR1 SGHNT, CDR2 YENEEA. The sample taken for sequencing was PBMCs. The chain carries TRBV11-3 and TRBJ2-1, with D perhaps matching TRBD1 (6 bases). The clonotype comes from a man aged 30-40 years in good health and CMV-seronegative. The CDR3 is CASSSRQVGNEQFF. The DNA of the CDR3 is TGTGCCAGCAGCTCCCGACAGGTGGGAAATGAGCAGTTCTTC.